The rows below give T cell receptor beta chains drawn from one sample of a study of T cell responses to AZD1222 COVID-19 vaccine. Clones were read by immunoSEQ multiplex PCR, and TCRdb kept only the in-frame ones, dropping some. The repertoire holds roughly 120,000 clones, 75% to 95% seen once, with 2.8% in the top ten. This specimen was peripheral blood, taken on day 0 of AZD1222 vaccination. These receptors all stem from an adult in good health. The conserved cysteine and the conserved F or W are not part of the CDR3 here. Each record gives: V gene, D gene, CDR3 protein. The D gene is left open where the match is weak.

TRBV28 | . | ASKAGQAVSEQY
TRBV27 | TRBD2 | ASSRLSGSFGPSVEQY
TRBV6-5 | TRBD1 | ASSYSGDRVEGYT
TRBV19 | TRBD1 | ASSRDRKYEQY
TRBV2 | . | ASSESWSWEQPQH
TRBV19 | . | ASSIGSALNYNEQF
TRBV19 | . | ASSANRITNEKLF
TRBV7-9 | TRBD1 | ASIRGQGYEQY
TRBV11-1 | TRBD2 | ASSFNSGRIIKTQY
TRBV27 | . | ASSPQGSRRHPGELF
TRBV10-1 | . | ASRSDTGYNTEAF
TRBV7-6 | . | ASSLAGGAEQY
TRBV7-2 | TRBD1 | ASSSGQGLGEKLF
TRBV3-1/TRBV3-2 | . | ASSRNHLLGELF
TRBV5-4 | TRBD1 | ASSMGQGVGELF
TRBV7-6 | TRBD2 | ASSLPIAGVGNEQF
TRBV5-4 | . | ASSLALGRQF
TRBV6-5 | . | ASIITSPNTGELF
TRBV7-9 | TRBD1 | ASLPTTGTAFYNEQF
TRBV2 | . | ASSWDRKDPNSGNTIY
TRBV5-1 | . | ASSLVGSADTQY
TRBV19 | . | ASSIRGFGAGETQY
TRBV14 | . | ASSRGDLPSRNEKLF